Given below is one T cell receptor (beta chain) in context. The data were taken from a study of control samples from healthy donors and cancer patients. CDR1 and CDR2 from the germline V gene are SGHTA and FQGTGA. With V trimmed by 4 bases and J by 3 bases, 5 bases remained unmatched. The CDR3 runs to 15 residues. Only in-frame clones appear in the TCRdb table, and some are missing; sequencing was by immunoSEQ multiplex PCR. The sample holds 95,000 to 130,000 clones; about 88% are singletons and the top ten take 2.3%. Sequencing input: blood. The chain employs TRBV7-3 and TRBJ2-7, with 11 bases matching TRBD1. The TCR originated in a woman aged 70 to 79 in good health. DNA of the CDR3: TGTGCCAGCAGCTCCCCGGGACAGGGGGTCTACGAGCAGTACTTC. It is translated as CASSSPGQGVYEQYF.